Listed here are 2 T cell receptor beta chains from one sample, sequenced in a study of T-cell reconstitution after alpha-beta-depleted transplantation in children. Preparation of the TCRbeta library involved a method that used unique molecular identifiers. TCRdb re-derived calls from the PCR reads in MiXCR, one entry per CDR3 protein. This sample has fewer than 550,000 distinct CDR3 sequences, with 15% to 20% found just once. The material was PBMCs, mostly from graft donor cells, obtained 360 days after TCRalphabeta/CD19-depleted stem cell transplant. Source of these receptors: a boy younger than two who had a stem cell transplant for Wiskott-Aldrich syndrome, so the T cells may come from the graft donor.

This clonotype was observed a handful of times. This chain's CDR3 is CSVGGRKLQETQYF. CDR3 coding DNA: TGCAGCGTTGGGGGCCGTAAATTACAAGAGACCCAGTACTTC. The rearrangement joins TRBV29-1 to TRBJ2-5, with D maybe TRBD1 (5 bases). CDR1 and CDR2 (germline): SQVTM, ANQGSEA. The CDR3 spans 14 residues. V lost 4 bases to trimming and J lost 2 bases, with 14 bases between them.

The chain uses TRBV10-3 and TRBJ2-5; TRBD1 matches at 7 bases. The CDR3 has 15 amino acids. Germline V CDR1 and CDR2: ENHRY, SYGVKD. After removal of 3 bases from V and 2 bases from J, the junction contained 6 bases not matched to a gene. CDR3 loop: CAISDYRGRQETQYF. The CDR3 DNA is TGTGCCATCAGTGATTATAGGGGGCGACAAGAGACCCAGTACTTC.